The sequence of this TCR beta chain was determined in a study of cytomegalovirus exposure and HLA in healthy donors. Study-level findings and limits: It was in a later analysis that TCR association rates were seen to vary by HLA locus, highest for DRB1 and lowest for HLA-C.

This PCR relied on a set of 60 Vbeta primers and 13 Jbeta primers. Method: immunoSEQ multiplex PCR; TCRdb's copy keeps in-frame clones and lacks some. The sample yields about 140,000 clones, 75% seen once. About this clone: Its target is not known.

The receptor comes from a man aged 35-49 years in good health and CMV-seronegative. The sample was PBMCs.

Here the CDR3 DNA reads TGTGCTAGTGGCTTTGTGCGCGGGGAGGTCTCCTACGAGCAGTACTTC. It yields the protein CASGFVRGEVSYEQYF. The V gene is TRBV12-5, the J gene TRBJ2-7, with D maybe TRBD2 (6 bases). Trimming removed 6 bases from V and 0 bases from J, with 18 bases in between. The length of the CDR3 is 16 residues. CDR1 and CDR2 (germline): LGHNT, FRNRAP.